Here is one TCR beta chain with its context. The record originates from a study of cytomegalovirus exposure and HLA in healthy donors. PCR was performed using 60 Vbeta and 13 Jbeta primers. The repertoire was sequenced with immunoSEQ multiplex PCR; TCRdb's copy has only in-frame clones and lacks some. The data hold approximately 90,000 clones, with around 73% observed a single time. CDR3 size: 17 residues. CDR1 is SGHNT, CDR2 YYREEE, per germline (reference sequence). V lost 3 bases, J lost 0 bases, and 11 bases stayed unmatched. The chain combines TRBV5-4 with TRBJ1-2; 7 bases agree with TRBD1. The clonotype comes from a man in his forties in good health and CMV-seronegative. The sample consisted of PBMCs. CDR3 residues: CASSSLDSGQPNYGYTF. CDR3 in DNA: TGTGCCAGCAGCTCGCTAGATTCGGGACAGCCTAACTATGGCTACACCTTC.